The rows below give T cell receptor beta chains drawn from one sample of a study of T cell changes during pregnancy in multiple sclerosis. The repertoire was sequenced with immunoSEQ multiplex PCR; TCRdb's copy has only in-frame clones and lacks some. This table has about 50,000 clones, approximately 91% appearing once. The sequencing used CD8+ T cells from peripheral blood mononuclear cells, collected after pregnancy. Every receptor here comes from a female donor with multiple sclerosis, enrolled in a pregnancy study. Both conserved end residues are trimmed from each CDR3.

v_call cdr3_aa
TRBV7-9 ASSPKTAYEQY
TRBV5-1 ASSLVEAYEQY
TRBV6-5 AISPRTSGLYEQY
TRBV9 ASSVKGLAGGLSTDTQY
TRBV7-6 ASSQLAGSTDTQY
TRBV19 ASSISSSSTEAF
TRBV28 ASSLIRPGAGYEQY
TRBV9 ATATGVDTGELF
TRBV9 ASSAHRDGAF
TRBV4-2 ASSQDGLAGAEGTDTQY
TRBV30 AWQGETSGYNEQF
TRBV4-2 ASSPKPAGLTGELF
TRBV30 ALHSGYT
TRBV6-6 ASSRSEKNEQF
TRBV6-4 ASSDGTGMNTEAF
TRBV2 ASSVEGGNQPQH
TRBV4-1 ASSQETGLAGDREQY
TRBV19 ASTTANSNTEAF
TRBV6-5 ASTRTEGVNYGYT
TRBV5-6 ASSHPRGGMNTEAF
TRBV4-1 ASSPSGANGDTIY
TRBV5-5 ASSFPGSDQPQH
TRBV2 ASSEGLGGYEQY
TRBV13 ASSPGSLQPGEKF
TRBV6-5 ASYRDRHTEAF
TRBV5-1 ASSLPRDTYEQY
TRBV7-8 ASSAGQLGNYGYT
TRBV13 ASSPGQGASYEQY
TRBV4-3 ASSQALYRRDINQPQH
TRBV2 ASSDTSYEQY
TRBV5-4 ASSLAPTRPVGNEQF
TRBV5-1 ASSFNPSGMGEQF
TRBV7-6 ASSLALGTTYEQY
TRBV11-2 ASSALGRDNEKLF
TRBV29-1 SVSSGNTIY
TRBV19 ASSIIHDRGSNQPQH
TRBV6-5 ASSLGHPPYEQY
TRBV27 ASSLSGQMGNTIY
TRBV4-3 ASSQRRLAGGPHSTDTQY
TRBV13 ASSLLGLAGAYRTDTQY
TRBV14 ASSRGGGAGEQY
TRBV7-9 ASSVDRVWKGYT
TRBV6-5 ASSYGQGAEAF
TRBV27 ASSFAGGFYNEQF
TRBV27 ASSLTMLGEQF
TRBV7-9 ASSLGGQGAYEQY
TRBV9 ASSRSGTSVTDTQY
TRBV27 ASSPGLAGKYNEQF
TRBV6-4 ASSAQAGGNQPQH
TRBV7-2 ASSSPQTSGYNEQF